This T cell receptor (beta chain) is from a study of TIL therapy for anti-PD-1-resistant metastatic lung cancer. Overall study context: Patients then received nivolumab; progressors got lymphodepletion, TIL and IL-2.

Sequencing used immunoSEQ v3. Profiled with immunoSEQ multiplex PCR; TCRdb holds only in-frame clones, not every one. Of some 43,000 clones in the sample, approximately 79% were seen once. Time point here: pre-treatment sample, taken before nivolumab and TIL therapy. Comments on this clone: Its specificity is not known.

General observations from the study: This highly selected cohort may not generalize to typical lung cancer patients.

The sequence came from a man between 65 and 85 years old with non-small cell lung cancer. The material sequenced was blood, taken at baseline.

The CDR3: CASSLAFRTSKIQETQYF. The DNA for the CDR3 is TGCGCCAGCAGCTTGGCGTTCCGGACAAGCAAAATACAAGAGACCCAGTACTTC. This chain uses TRBV5-1 with TRBJ2-5; the D gene is possibly TRBD1 (5 bases). The CDR3 covers 18 residues. Trimming left V 0 bases short and J 2 bases short, with 20 bases between. Germline-derived CDR1 and CDR2 are SGHRS and YFSETQ.